One sample yielded the 27 T cell receptor beta chains listed below, sequenced in a study of blood T cell repertoires in COVID-19. This table comes from immunoSEQ multiplex PCR, and its TCRdb copy is limited to in-frame clones, with some not included. This sample has 70,000 or so clones; 65% to 90% occur once, and the top ten carry 5% to 7%. The sample consisted of peripheral blood. These receptors all stem from an older woman with acute or convalescent COVID-19.

The chain is built from TRBV2 and TRBJ1-1, with 8 nucleotides matching TRBD1. CDR1 is SNHLY and CDR2 is FYNNEI in the germline V gene. The CDR3 totals 15 residues. J was trimmed by 1 base and V by 7 bases; bases with no gene match: 8. The CDR3 protein is CASKVRTGKNTEAFF. The CDR3 nucleotides are TGTGCCAGCAAAGTTCGGACAGGGAAGAACACTGAAGCTTTCTTT.

The chain has TRBV6-5 and TRBJ1-1; the match to TRBD1 covers 9 bases. Per the germline V gene, CDR1 is MNHEY and CDR2 is SVGAGI. V shed 7 bases, J shed 3 bases, and the junction held 6 bases outside the gene matches. The CDR3 is 14 amino acids. DNA for the CDR3: TGTGCCAGCAATAACAGGGGGCAGTACACTGAAGCTTTCTTT. It encodes CASNNRGQYTEAFF.

CDR3 loop: CASSQRTGRETQYF. The CDR3 region has the DNA TGTGCCAGCAGCCAGAGGACAGGGCGGGAGACCCAGTACTTC. The J gene is TRBJ2-5, the V gene TRBV3-1 (or the pseudogene TRBV3-2), with 8 bases lining up with TRBD1. This CDR3 has 14 amino acids. Germline CDR1 and CDR2: LGHDT and YNNKEL (reference sequence). Trimming removed 3 bases from V and 5 bases from J; junction bases left unmatched: 5.

The chain uses TRBV9 and TRBJ1-5, with 7 positions matching TRBD1. Germline-derived CDR1 and CDR2 are SGDLS and YYNGEE. Trimming cost V 2 bases and J 6 bases; bases outside gene matches: 5. The CDR3 contains 14 residues. The CDR3 sequence: CASSVGTVAQPQHF. In nucleotides, the CDR3 is TGTGCCAGCAGCGTTGGGACAGTTGCTCAGCCCCAGCATTTT.

In its sample, this clone was seen a few times. The chain recombines TRBV9 with TRBJ1-3; no firm D call. V lost 4 bases and J 9 bases, leaving 20 bases between the germline ends. This CDR3 comprises 15 residues. The germline V gene encodes CDR1 SGDLS and CDR2 YYNGEE. CDR3 DNA: TGTGCCAGCAGCCGCCACACTGGCCCCGGAGTCACCATATATTTT. Protein: CASSRHTGPGVTIYF.

V usage is TRBV5-4 and J usage is TRBJ1-2; 7 bases map to TRBD1. J was trimmed by 3 bases and V by 3 bases; bases with no gene match: 5. This CDR3 spans 14 amino acids. Germline V gene sequence: CDR1 SGHNT, CDR2 YYREEE (reference sequence). CDR3 sequence (DNA): TGTGCCAGCAGCTATATTACAGGGGACTATGGCTACACCTTC. Its translation: CASSYITGDYGYTF.

This chain connects TRBV14 to TRBJ1-3, with D maybe TRBD1 (5 bases). The V and J ends lost 0 bases and 0 bases respectively, with 12 bases between them. The CDR3 loop spans 17 amino acids. Germline V CDR1 and CDR2: SGHDN, FVKESK. CDR3 DNA sequence: TGTGCCAGCAGCCAAGAAGGCGGGGCACGCTCTGGAAACACCATATATTTT. Translation gives CASSQEGGARSGNTIYF.

This chain joins TRBV30 and TRBJ2-3; the match to TRBD2 covers 10 bases. This CDR3 is built from 17 residues. V lost 4 bases, J lost 2 bases, and 12 bases stayed unmatched. The germline CDR1 and CDR2 sequences are GTSNPN and SVGIG (reference sequence). CDR3 amino acids: CAWTSSRTSGITDTQYF. The CDR3 DNA reads TGTGCCTGGACTTCATCCCGGACTAGCGGCATCACAGATACGCAGTATTTT.

The chain joins TRBV6-2 or TRBV6-3 to TRBJ1-5; possible D gene TRBD1, 6 bases. V shed 2 bases and J shed 6 bases, with 11 bases lying between them. Germline loops: CDR1 MNHEY, CDR2 SVGEGT. The CDR3 is 14 residues long. Here the CDR3 DNA reads TGTGCCAGCAGTTACGGGACATGGGGTCAGCCCCAGCATTTT. Its protein is CASSYGTWGQPQHF.

The chain combines TRBV10-2 with TRBJ1-4, with TRBD1 identical over 11 bases. V dropped 2 bases and J dropped 5; count of bases not matched to a gene: 7. CDR1 and CDR2 (germline): WSHSY, SAAADI. CDR3 size: 17 residues. The CDR3 DNA is TGCGCCAGCAGTGAGACTTGGACAGGGGGCAAGAATGAAAAACTGTTTTTT. This codes for CASSETWTGGKNEKLFF.

V usage is TRBV9 and J usage is TRBJ1-3; D may be TRBD1 (5 bases). The CDR3 is made up of 14 amino acids. Looked up from germline, CDR1 is SGDLS and CDR2 is YYNGEE. Trimming removed 3 bases at V and 4 bases at J, with 11 bases between. DNA of the CDR3: TGTGCCAGCAGCGCAGACAGTTTCGGAAACACCATATATTTT. It translates to CASSADSFGNTIYF.

The chain recombines TRBV5-4 with TRBJ2-3; the D gene is possibly TRBD2 (7 bases). The V end was cut by 3 bases, the J end by 2 bases, with 10 bases between. CDR3 length: 14 residues. CDR1 is SGHNT and CDR2 is YYREEE in the germline V gene (reference sequence). CDR3 protein: CASSWGGATDTQYF. CDR3 in DNA: TGTGCCAGCAGCTGGGGGGGGGCCACAGATACGCAGTATTTT.

This chain joins TRBV7-2 and TRBJ2-5; 8 positions match TRBD2. The trim removed 2 bases at V and 1 base at J, leaving 3 bases unmatched. The length of the CDR3 is 15 residues. In germline, CDR1 is SGHTA, CDR2 FQGNSA. The CDR3 DNA reads TGTGCCAGCAGCTTAAGTCGGGGGGGCCAAGAGACCCAGTACTTC. Translation: CASSLSRGGQETQYF.

This chain connects TRBV2 to TRBJ1-5; D possibly corresponds to TRBD1 (6 bases). The CDR3 sequence is 15 residues long. The V gene lost 6 bases and the J gene lost 3 bases, with 15 bases spanning the gap. Germline CDR1 reads SNHLY; CDR2 reads FYNNEI. CDR3 nucleotides: TGTGCCAGCAGGGGCGTTAGGACAGACAATCAGCCCCAGCATTTT. Residues: CASRGVRTDNQPQHF.

The V gene is TRBV27, the J gene TRBJ1-2; D unclear. V was trimmed by 6 bases and J by 2 bases, leaving 13 bases between them. Germline CDR1 reads MNHEY; CDR2 reads SMNVEV (reference sequence). The CDR3 totals 14 residues. CDR3 amino acids: CASRVGGGNYGYTF. CDR3 sequence (DNA): TGTGCCAGCAGGGTTGGAGGAGGGAACTATGGCTACACCTTC.

V gene TRBV6-4 combines with J gene TRBJ1-2, with TRBD1 matching 9 bases. Germline V gene data show CDR1 as MRHNA and CDR2 as SNTAGT. The ends lost 6 bases at V and 7 bases at J; junction bases unmatched: 6. This CDR3 is built from 13 residues. CDR3 sequence reads: CASRGQGIGGYTF. The CDR3 DNA reads TGTGCCAGCAGGGGACAGGGAATCGGTGGCTACACCTTC.

J is TRBJ1-2 and V is TRBV14, with D perhaps TRBD1 (5 bases). V lost 4 bases, J lost 5 bases, and 14 bases lay in between. In germline, CDR1 is SGHDN, CDR2 FVKESK. The CDR3 sequence is 14 residues long. The CDR3 region has the DNA TGTGCCAGCAGCCCCCAAGGGCCAGGGTATGGCTACACCTTC. This translates into CASSPQGPGYGYTF.

The J gene is TRBJ2-3, the V gene TRBV29-1; 10 bases match TRBD2. This CDR3 spans 15 amino acids. CDR1 and CDR2 from the germline V gene are SQVTM and ANQGSEA. Germline trimming cut 1 base from V and 1 base from J; bases unmatched to any gene: 2. CDR3 residues: CSVEGLAGGTDTQYF. Written as DNA, the CDR3 is TGCAGCGTTGAAGGTCTAGCGGGGGGCACAGATACGCAGTATTTT.

The chain carries TRBV3-1 (or the pseudogene TRBV3-2) and TRBJ2-7; TRBD1 aligns across 10 bases. The germline gives CDR1 LGHDT, CDR2 YNNKEL (reference sequence). The CDR3 length is 14 residues. V dropped 4 bases and J dropped 7; count of bases not matched to a gene: 7. CDR3 DNA sequence: TGTGCCAGCAGCCCGGACAGGGGGGTTGGGGAGCAGTACTTC. As protein: CASSPDRGVGEQYF.

The rearrangement links TRBV7-2 to TRBJ1-1; perhaps TRBD1 as D (6 bases). Germline V gene sequence: CDR1 SGHTA, CDR2 FQGNSA. This CDR3 comprises 15 residues. Trimming removed 0 bases from V and 1 base from J, with 9 bases in between. The CDR3 nucleotides read TGTGCCAGCAGCTTAGCCCAGACAGGGAACACTGAAGCTTTCTTT. Its protein product is CASSLAQTGNTEAFF.

This chain connects TRBV5-6 to TRBJ1-1, with D possibly TRBD1 on 5 matching bases. Germline V gives CDR1 SGHDT, CDR2 YYEEEE. This CDR3 contains 14 residues. V was pared by 4 bases and J by 0 bases, with 10 bases between. The CDR3 here is CASSEWGVNTEAFF. The CDR3 DNA reads TGTGCCAGCAGCGAGTGGGGGGTGAACACTGAAGCTTTCTTT.

The gene calls are TRBV19 and TRBJ1-4; the match to TRBD1 covers 9 bases. The V and J ends lost 6 bases and 6 bases, in that order; junction bases with no gene match: 8. The CDR3 consists of 15 residues. The germline V gene has CDR1 LNHDA and CDR2 SQIVND (reference sequence). The CDR3 loop is CASRNRGRSDEKLFF. DNA of the CDR3: TGTGCCAGTAGGAACAGGGGGCGCTCGGATGAAAAACTGTTTTTT.

V gene TRBV10-3 combines with J gene TRBJ2-3; a possible D gene is TRBD2 (6 bases). Germline-derived CDR1 and CDR2 are ENHRY and SYGVKD. CDR3 length equals 15 residues. The V end was cut by 9 bases, the J end by 1 base, with 17 bases between. In nucleotides, the CDR3 is TGTGCCATTTCCATCGGGAGCCTGGGCACAGATACGCAGTATTTT. It specifies CAISIGSLGTDTQYF.

The count of this clone is one. The chain couples TRBV3-1 (or the pseudogene TRBV3-2) to TRBJ1-2; D not certain. Germline CDR1 LGHDT, CDR2 YNNKEL (reference sequence). This CDR3 region has 13 residues. Trimming stripped 0 bases from V and 8 bases from J, with 10 bases between. This CDR3 is CASSQEAGRGYTF. CDR3 coding DNA: TGTGCCAGCAGCCAAGAGGCCGGGAGAGGCTACACCTTC.

The V call is TRBV16, the J call TRBJ1-5; 8 bases map to TRBD1. The CDR3 totals 17 residues. With V trimmed by 3 bases and J by 1 base, 8 bases remained unmatched. Germline loops: CDR1 KGHSY, CDR2 FQNENV. CDR3 DNA: TGTGCCAGCAGCCATGGGACAGGATGGTTAAGCAATCAGCCCCAGCATTTT. Its translation: CASSHGTGWLSNQPQHF.

This chain connects TRBV5-1 to TRBJ1-1; TRBD1 is a possible D gene (6 bases). V was cut by 1 base and J by 5 bases, with 12 bases left in between. The CDR3 has 14 residues. CDR1 and CDR2 from the germline V gene are SGHRS and YFSETQ. Here the CDR3 reads CASSLMGGQTEAFF. CDR3 sequence (DNA): TGCGCCAGCAGCTTGATGGGGGGGCAGACTGAAGCTTTCTTT.

The chain has TRBV19 and TRBJ1-2; the D is unclear. The CDR3 is 14 residues long. V dropped 0 bases and J dropped 2 bases, with 7 bases sitting between them. Germline CDR1 LNHDA, CDR2 SQIVND (reference sequence). The CDR3: CASSIEGGNYGYTF. The CDR3 DNA reads TGTGCCAGTAGTATAGAAGGCGGGAACTATGGCTACACCTTC.